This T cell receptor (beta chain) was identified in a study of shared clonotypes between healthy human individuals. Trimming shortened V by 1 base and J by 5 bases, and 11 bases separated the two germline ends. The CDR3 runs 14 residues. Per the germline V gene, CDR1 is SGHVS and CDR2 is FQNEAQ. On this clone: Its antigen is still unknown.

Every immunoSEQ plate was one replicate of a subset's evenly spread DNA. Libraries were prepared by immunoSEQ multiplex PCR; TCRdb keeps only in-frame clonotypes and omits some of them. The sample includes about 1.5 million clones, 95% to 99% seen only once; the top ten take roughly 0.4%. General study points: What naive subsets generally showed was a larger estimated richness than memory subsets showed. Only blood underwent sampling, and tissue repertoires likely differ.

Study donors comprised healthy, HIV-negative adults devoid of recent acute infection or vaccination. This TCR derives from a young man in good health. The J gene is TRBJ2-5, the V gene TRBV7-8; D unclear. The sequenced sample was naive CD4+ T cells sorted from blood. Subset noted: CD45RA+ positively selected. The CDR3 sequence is CASSLGILGETQYF. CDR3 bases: TGTGCCAGCAGCTTAGGGATCTTGGGGGAGACCCAGTACTTC.